A selection of T cell receptor beta chains follows, all from one sample in a study of Ad26.COV2.S vaccination and SARS-CoV-2 variants. Sequencing was performed with immunoSEQ multiplex PCR; in TCRdb, only in-frame clones are kept and a portion is missing. The profile shows approximately 300,000 clones, 70% to 90% of them singletons. The sequences come from peripheral blood, collected in a trial of Ad26.COV2.S vaccine versus placebo. The receptor set was obtained from a person between 18 and 65 years old who received the Ad26.COV2.S COVID-19 vaccine or a placebo. Each CDR3 is given with its conserved first and last residue. The D gene is left open where the match is weak. Part of the rows lack a size; the others show once, few, many or a class for expanded clones.

j_call	v_call	clone_size	d_call	cdr3_aa
TRBJ1-5	TRBV28	NA	TRBD1	CASSTQGQGYQPQHF
TRBJ2-2	TRBV4-1	NA	NA	CASSHNHRDPNTGELFF
TRBJ2-1	TRBV18	NA	NA	CASSRGHIGSYNEQFF
TRBJ1-1	TRBV19	NA	NA	CASSPGLPGGTEAFF
TRBJ1-1	TRBV6-5	NA	NA	CASSYSGRGRATEAFF
TRBJ1-1	TRBV5-1	NA	TRBD1	CASSLQGGTEAFF
TRBJ2-2	TRBV18	NA	TRBD2	CASSLKVVSEAGANTGELFF
TRBJ1-5	TRBV5-6	NA	NA	CASSFGAQPQHF
TRBJ2-2	TRBV7-8	NA	TRBD2	CASSLSGGANTGELFF
TRBJ1-2	TRBV7-9	once	NA	CASSLRQGPFDGYTF
TRBJ1-4	TRBV7-6	NA	TRBD1	CASSRGGQGYEKLFF
TRBJ2-7	TRBV28	NA	NA	CASSRDASYEQYF
TRBJ1-5	TRBV4-1	NA	TRBD1	CASSQGFGQGGQPQHF
TRBJ2-7	TRBV7-2	NA	TRBD2	CASSFDASGDTSIYEQYF
TRBJ2-1	TRBV9	NA	NA	CASSVGPRDNEQFF
TRBJ1-5	TRBV27	NA	TRBD1	CASSSQGQGVYQPQHF
TRBJ2-1	TRBV5-6	NA	TRBD1	CASSPTGGSYNEQFF
TRBJ2-7	TRBV29-1	once	NA	CSGTVEGGFEQYF
TRBJ2-7	TRBV20-1	once	NA	CSAHRGDEQYF
TRBJ2-6	TRBV5-1	NA	NA	CASSFLLRRYSGANVLTF
TRBJ1-6	TRBV18	NA	NA	CASSPKGANSPLHF
TRBJ2-7	TRBV5-6	once	NA	CASSLVGQLTYEQYF
TRBJ2-1	TRBV5-1	NA	NA	CASSFLGDTYNEQFF
TRBJ1-5	TRBV28	NA	TRBD1	CASRGQGGGAQHF
TRBJ1-5	TRBV6-4	NA	NA	CASSDLLFTNQPQHF
TRBJ2-2	TRBV7-2	NA	NA	CASSPDRWTGELFF
TRBJ1-2	TRBV7-2	NA	NA	CASSSPNGGYTF
TRBJ1-2	TRBV24-1	few	NA	CAPIGPPNIANYGYTF
TRBJ2-3	TRBV12-3/TRBV12-4	NA	NA	CASSLATRDTQYF
TRBJ1-1	TRBV7-9	NA	NA	CASSFSYMNTEAFF
TRBJ1-3	TRBV5-1	NA	NA	CASSLGSGYGNTIYF
TRBJ1-6	TRBV5-1	few	TRBD1	CASSNQGDSPLHF
TRBJ1-5	TRBV20-1	NA	NA	CSASTRQPQHF
TRBJ2-3	TRBV5-6	NA	NA	CASTHNFLSTDTQYF
TRBJ1-1	TRBV3-1/TRBV3-2	NA	TRBD1	CASSQGAGQGAAFF
TRBJ2-2	TRBV9	NA	NA	CASSAGAGTGELFF
TRBJ1-5	TRBV19	NA	NA	CASYQTARGNQPQHF
TRBJ1-5	TRBV6-5	NA	TRBD1	CASRDRENGPQHF
TRBJ1-5	TRBV7-3	once	TRBD1	CASSPDRGQPQHF
TRBJ2-3	TRBV5-4	NA	NA	CASSLNLDTDTQYF
TRBJ2-2	TRBV25-1	NA	NA	CASKGTPRRRELFF
TRBJ2-7	TRBV11-3	NA	NA	CASSPRGGYEQYF
TRBJ2-7	TRBV15	NA	NA	CATSRGGGGGIYEQYF
TRBJ2-7	TRBV20-1	NA	TRBD2	CSAGGGREQYF
TRBJ1-1	TRBV27	NA	TRBD1	CASSGPLTGTPEAFF
TRBJ1-3	TRBV2	NA	TRBD1	CASSETGVGNTIYF
TRBJ2-4	TRBV6-2/TRBV6-3	NA	NA	CASSYGRQNIQYF
TRBJ1-1	TRBV6-5	NA	NA	CASSYGGRTEAFF
TRBJ1-3	TRBV11-2	NA	NA	CASSVTGFSGNTIYF
TRBJ2-7	TRBV6-6	NA	NA	CASSYRDTSSYEQYF